This record looks at one TCR beta chain sequence and its context. The data derive from a study of blood T cell repertoires in COVID-19. Study-wide context: Samples taken during acute and convalescent COVID-19 were collected in the United States, Italy and Spain. T cells, B-cell-depleted T cells, or PBMCs supplied cDNA or gDNA.

The CDR3 totals 15 residues. Trimming removed 3 bases from V and 2 bases from J, with 13 bases in between. The germline CDR1 and CDR2 sequences are KGHSH and LQKENI. As originally analysed: Counts of nucleated cells, estimated from reference gene primer amplification, were obtained. Assay used: immunoSEQ multiplex PCR; TCRdb lists only in-frame clones, some missing. The D gene and trimming were derived from the DNA, and the V and J assignments and clone size from that table. The sample carries tens of thousands of clones, around 85% recorded once. Sequencing was done on a sample of peripheral blood. The TCR comes from a man aged 65 to 79 with acute or convalescent COVID-19. The chain links TRBV18 to TRBJ2-5; D may be TRBD2 (5 bases). The CDR3 DNA reads as TGTGCCAGCTCACCCGGCGCTACTAGGCAAGAGACCCAGTACTTC. Its protein is CASSPGATRQETQYF.